This T cell receptor beta chain is from a study of response to subunit inactivated influenza vaccine. General observations from the study: Each seasonal influenza vaccination recruits few new T cells, the authors suggested.

Germline CDR1 and CDR2: SGHVT and SQSDAQ. V shed 4 bases and J 5 bases; nucleotides not matched to a gene: 9. The CDR3 consists of 17 residues. To note about this clonotype: Its antigen is as yet unknown.

TCRdb re-derived calls from the RT-PCR reads in MiXCR, one entry per CDR3 protein. The data contain hundreds of thousands of distinct CDR3 sequences, more than 15% of them seen just once; the ten biggest clones take up around a tenth. V usage is TRBV7-4 and J usage is TRBJ2-5, with 14 bases aligning to TRBD2. The receptor comes from a man aged 50-59 years who received an inactivated influenza vaccine. This material consisted of PBMCs from blood, taken roughly 12 days after vaccination. CDR3 sequence (DNA): TGTGCCAGCAGCTCCGGACTAGCGGGAGGTTTTAGTGAGACCCAGTACTTC. Translated: CASSSGLAGGFSETQYF.